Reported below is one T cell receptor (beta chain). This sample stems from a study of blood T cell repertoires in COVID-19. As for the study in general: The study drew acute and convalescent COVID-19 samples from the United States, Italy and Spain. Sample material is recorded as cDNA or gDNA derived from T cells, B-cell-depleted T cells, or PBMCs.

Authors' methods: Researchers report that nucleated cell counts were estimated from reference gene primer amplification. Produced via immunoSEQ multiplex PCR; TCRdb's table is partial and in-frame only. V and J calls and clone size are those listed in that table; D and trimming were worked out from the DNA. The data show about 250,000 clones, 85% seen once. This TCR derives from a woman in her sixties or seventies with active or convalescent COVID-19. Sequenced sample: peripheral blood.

Here the CDR3 reads CASSIGRQERNQPQHF. The CDR3 DNA sequence: TGTGCCAGTAGTATAGGGCGACAGGAAAGAAATCAGCCCCAGCATTTT. This chain links TRBV19 with TRBJ1-5, with a weak D call TRBD1 (6 bases). Between the trimmed V and J ends, which lost 1 base and 4 bases, there was a span of 14 bases. Germline V gene lookup returns CDR1 LNHDA and CDR2 SQIVND (reference sequence). The CDR3 is 16 amino acids. The whole variable domain, filled in from reference TRBV19 and TRBJ1-5, reads DGGITQSPKYLFRKEGQNVTLSCEQNLNHDAMYWYRQDPGQGLRLIYYSQIVNDFQKGDIAEGYSVSREKKESFPLTVTSAQKNPTAFYLCASSIGRQERNQPQHFGDGTRLSIL.